This T cell receptor beta chain was identified during a study of shared clonotypes between healthy human individuals. Repertoires were generated with immunoSEQ multiplex PCR, while TCRdb's copy carries only in-frame clones and drops some. The table has under 1,100,000 clones, about 84% seen once. The investigators split CD4+ cells into a CD45RA+ naive subset and a CD45RA-negative memory subset. The J segment lost 5 bases and the V segment lost 5 bases, leaving 3 bases of the junction unmatched. CDR3 length: 13 amino acids. In germline, CDR1 is SGHTA, CDR2 FQGTGA. On this clone: The target antigen is unknown.

Study-wide results and limits: Rarefaction demonstrated incomplete sorted-subset sequencing despite large depth.

The clonotype was recovered from a man younger than 35 in good health. Some clones in this sample may be carry-over from other donors' samples. Sequencing was done on a sample of memory CD4+ T cells from PBMCs. Stated subset: CD45RA-negative fraction. This chain links TRBV7-3 with TRBJ1-2; 9 bases map to TRBD1. The CDR3 DNA is TGTGCCAGCAGCGAGACAGGGGGGTATGGCTACACCTTC. Amino acid sequence: CASSETGGYGYTF. The full variable domain, completed using reference TRBV7-3 and TRBJ1-2, is GAGVSQTPSNKVTEKGKYVELRCDPISGHTALYWYRQSLGQGPEFLIYFQGTGAADDSGLPNDRFFAVRPEGSVSTLKIQRTERGDSAVYLCASSETGGYGYTFGSGTRLTVV.